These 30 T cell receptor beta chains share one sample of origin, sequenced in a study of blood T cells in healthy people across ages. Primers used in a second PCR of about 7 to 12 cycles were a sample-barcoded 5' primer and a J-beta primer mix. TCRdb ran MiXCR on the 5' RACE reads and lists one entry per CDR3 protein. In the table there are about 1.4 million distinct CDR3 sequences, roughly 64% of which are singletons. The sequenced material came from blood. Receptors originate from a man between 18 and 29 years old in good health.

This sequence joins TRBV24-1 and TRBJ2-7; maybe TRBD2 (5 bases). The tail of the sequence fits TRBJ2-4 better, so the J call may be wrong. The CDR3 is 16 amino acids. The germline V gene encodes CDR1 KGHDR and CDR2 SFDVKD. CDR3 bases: TGTGCCACCAGTGGGGAGCGGTCGATAGCCAAAAACATTCAGTACTTC. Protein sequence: CATSGERSIAKNIQYF.

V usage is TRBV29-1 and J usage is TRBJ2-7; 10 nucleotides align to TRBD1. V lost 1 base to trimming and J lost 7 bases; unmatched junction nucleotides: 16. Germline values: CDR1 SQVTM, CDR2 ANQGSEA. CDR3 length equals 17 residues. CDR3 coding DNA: TGCAGCGTTGAAGGTAGACAGGGGGCGGGTGGGAAGCTGGAGCAGTACTTC. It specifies CSVEGRQGAGGKLEQYF.

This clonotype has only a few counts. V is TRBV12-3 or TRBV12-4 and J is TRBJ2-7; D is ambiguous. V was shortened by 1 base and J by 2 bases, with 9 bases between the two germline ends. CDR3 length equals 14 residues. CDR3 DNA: TGTGCCAGCAGTTTAGGGGCAACTACCTACGAGCAGTACTTC. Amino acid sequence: CASSLGATTYEQYF.

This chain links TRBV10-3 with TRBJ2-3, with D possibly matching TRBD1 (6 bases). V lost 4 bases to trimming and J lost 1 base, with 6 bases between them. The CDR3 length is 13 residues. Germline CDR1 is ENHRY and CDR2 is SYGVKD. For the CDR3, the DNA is TGTGCCATCAGTGCAGGGGGCACAGATACGCAGTATTTT. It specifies CAISAGGTDTQYF.

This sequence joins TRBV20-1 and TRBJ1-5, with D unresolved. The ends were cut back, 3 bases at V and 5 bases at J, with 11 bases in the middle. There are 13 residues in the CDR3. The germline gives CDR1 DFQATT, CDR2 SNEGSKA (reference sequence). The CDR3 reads CSASGLADQPQHF. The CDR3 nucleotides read TGCAGTGCTAGTGGCCTGGCAGATCAGCCCCAGCATTTT.

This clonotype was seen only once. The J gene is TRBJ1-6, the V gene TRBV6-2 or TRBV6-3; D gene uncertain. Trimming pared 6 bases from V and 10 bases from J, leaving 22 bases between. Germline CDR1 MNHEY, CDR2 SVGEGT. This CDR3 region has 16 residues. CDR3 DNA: TGTGCCAGCAGCTCGTTTGGAGGGATTCAGAGCTCACCCCTCCACTTT. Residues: CASSSFGGIQSSPLHF.

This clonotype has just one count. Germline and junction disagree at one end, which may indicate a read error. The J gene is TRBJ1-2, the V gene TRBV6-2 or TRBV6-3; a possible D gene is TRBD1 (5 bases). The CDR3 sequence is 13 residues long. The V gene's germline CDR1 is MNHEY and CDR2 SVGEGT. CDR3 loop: CAGSYVEGTGYTF. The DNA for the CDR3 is TGTGCCGGCAGTTACGTGGAGGGGACTGGCTACACCTTC.

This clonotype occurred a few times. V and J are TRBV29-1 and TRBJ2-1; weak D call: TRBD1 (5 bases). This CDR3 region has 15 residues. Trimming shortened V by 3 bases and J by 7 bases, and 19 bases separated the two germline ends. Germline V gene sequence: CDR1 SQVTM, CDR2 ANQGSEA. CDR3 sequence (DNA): TGCAGCGTTGACCCAGGGCGAGGATCCTTGAATGAGCAGTTCTTC. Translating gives CSVDPGRGSLNEQFF.

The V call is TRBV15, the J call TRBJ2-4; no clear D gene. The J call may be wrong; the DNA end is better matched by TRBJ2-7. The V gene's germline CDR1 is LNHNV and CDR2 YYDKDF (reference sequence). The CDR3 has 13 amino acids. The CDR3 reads CATSRVSTSEQYF. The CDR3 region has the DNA TGTGCCACCAGCAGAGTTAGCACCTCCGAGCAGTACTTC.

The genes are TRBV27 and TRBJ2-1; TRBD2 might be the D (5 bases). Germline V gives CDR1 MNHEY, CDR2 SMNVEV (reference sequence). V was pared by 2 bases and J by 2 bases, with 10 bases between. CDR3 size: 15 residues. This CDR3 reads CASSLAGRTYNEQFF. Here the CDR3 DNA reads TGTGCCAGCAGTTTAGCGGGTAGGACCTACAATGAGCAGTTCTTC.

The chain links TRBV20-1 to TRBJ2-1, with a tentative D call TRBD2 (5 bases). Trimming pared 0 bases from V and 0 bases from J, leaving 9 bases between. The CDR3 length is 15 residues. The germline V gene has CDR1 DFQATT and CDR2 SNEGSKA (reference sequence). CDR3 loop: CSARDTEDSYNEQFF. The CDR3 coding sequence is TGCAGTGCTAGAGATACGGAGGACTCCTACAATGAGCAGTTCTTC.

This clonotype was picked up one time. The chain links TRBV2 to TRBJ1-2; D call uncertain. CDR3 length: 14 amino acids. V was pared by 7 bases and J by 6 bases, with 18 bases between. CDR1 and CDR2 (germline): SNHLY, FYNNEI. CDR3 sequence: CASNRGIAWDGYTF. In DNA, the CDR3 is TGTGCCAGCAATCGGGGTATAGCGTGGGATGGCTACACCTTC. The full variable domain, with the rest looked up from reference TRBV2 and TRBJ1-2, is EPEVTQTPSHQVTQMGQEVILRCVPISNHLYFYWYRQILGQKVEFLVSFYNNEISEKSEIFDDQFSVERPDGSNFTLKIRSTKLEDSAMYFCASNRGIAWDGYTFGSGTRLTVV.

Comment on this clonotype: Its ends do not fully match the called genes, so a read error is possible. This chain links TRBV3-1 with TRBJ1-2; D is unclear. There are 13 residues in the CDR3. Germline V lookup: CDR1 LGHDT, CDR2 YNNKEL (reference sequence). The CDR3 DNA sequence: TGTGCCAGCAACCAAATCAGTGTTAATGGCTACACCTTC. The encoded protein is CASNQISVNGYTF. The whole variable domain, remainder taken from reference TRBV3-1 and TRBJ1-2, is DTAVSQTPKYLVTQMGNDKSIKCEQNLGHDTMYWYKQDSKKFLKIMFSYNNKELIINETVPNRFSPKSPDKAHLNLHINSLELGDSAVYFCASNQISVNGYTFGSGTRLTVV.

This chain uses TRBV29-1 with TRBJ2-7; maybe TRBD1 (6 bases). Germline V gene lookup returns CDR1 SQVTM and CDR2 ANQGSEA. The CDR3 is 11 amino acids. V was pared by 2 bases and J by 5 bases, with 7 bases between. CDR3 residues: CSVETGNEQYF. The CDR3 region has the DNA TGCAGCGTTGAAACAGGGAACGAGCAGTACTTC.

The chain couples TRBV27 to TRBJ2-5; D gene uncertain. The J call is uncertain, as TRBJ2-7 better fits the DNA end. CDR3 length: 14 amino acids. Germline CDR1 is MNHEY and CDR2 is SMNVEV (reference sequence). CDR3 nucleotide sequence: TGTGCCAGCAGTTTAACCGATTGGGGCTACGAGCAGTACTTC. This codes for CASSLTDWGYEQYF.

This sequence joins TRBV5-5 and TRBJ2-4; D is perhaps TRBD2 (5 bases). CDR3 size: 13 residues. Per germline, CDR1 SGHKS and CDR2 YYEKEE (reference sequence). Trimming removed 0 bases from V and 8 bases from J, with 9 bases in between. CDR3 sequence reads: CASSLGWRDIQYF. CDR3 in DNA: TGTGCCAGCAGCTTGGGCTGGCGGGACATTCAGTACTTC.

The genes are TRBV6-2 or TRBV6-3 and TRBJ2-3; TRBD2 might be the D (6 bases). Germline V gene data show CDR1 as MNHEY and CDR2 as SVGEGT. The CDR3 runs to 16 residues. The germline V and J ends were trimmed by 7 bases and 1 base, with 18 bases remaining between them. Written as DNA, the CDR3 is TGTGCCAGCAACCCCAGGACTACCTCTGGCACAGATACGCAGTATTTT. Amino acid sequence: CASNPRTTSGTDTQYF.

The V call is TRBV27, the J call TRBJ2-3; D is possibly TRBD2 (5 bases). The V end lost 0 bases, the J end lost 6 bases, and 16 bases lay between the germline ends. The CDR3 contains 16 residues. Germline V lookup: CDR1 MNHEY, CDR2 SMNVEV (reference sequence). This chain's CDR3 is CASSLSSPGDRDTQYF. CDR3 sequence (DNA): TGTGCCAGCAGTTTATCGTCTCCCGGGGATAGGGATACGCAGTATTTT.

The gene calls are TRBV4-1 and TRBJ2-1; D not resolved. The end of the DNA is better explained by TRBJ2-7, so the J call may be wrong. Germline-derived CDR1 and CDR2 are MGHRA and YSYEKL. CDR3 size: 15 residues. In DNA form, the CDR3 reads TGCGCCAGCAGCCAAGAAGCCCGCTCCTACAATGAGCAGTACTTC. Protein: CASSQEARSYNEQYF.

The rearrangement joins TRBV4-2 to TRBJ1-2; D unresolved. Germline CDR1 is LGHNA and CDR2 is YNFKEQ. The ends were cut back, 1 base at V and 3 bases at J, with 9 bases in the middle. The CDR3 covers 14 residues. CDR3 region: CASSQGPLHYGYTF. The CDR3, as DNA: TGTGCCAGCAGCCAAGGACCTTTGCACTATGGCTACACCTTC.

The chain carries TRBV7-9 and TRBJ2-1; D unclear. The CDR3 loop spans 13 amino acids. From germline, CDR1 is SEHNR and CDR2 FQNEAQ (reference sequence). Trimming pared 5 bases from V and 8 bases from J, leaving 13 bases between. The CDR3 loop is CASSPKYAHEQFF. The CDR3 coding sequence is TGTGCCAGCAGCCCGAAGTACGCCCATGAGCAGTTCTTC.

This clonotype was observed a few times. The CDR3 coding sequence is TGCAGCGTTGAATGGGACGCGGGAAACACCATATATTTT. Translation gives CSVEWDAGNTIYF. The chain links TRBV29-1 to TRBJ1-3; a possible D gene is TRBD1 (5 bases). CDR1 is SQVTM and CDR2 is ANQGSEA in the germline V gene. The CDR3 runs 13 residues. The V end lost 2 bases, the J end lost 4 bases, and 9 bases lay between the germline ends.

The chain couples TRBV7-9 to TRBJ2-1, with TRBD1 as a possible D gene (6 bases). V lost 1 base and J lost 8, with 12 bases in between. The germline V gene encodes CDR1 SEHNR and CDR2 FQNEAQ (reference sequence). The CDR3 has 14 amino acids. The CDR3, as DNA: TGTGCCAGCAGCTTAGTTCCTAACAGGGATGAGCAGTTCTTC. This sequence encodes CASSLVPNRDEQFF. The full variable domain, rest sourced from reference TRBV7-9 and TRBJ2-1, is DTGVSQNPRHKITKRGQNVTFRCDPISEHNRLYWYRQTLGQGPEFLTYFQNEAQLEKSRLLSDRFSAERPKGSFSTLEIQRTEQGDSAMYLCASSLVPNRDEQFFGPGTRLTVL.

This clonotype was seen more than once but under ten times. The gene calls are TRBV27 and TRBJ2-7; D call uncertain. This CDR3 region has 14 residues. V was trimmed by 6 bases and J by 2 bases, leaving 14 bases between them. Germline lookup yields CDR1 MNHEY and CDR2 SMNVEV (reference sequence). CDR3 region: CASRGIDRTYEQYF. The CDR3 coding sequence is TGTGCCAGCAGGGGGATCGATCGGACCTACGAGCAGTACTTC.

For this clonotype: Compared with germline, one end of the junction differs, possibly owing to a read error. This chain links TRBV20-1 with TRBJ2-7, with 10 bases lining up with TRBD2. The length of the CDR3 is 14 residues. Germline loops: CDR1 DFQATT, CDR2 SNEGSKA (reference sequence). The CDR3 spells CSAITSGISYEQYF. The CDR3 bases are TGCAGCGCTATTACTAGCGGGATCTCCTACGAGCAGTACTTC.

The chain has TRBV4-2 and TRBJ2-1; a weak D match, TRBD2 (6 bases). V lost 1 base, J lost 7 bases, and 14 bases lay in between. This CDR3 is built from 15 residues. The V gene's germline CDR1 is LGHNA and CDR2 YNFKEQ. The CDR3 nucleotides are TGTGCCAGCAGCCAAGTTGGAGTAGCGGATAATGAGCAGTTCTTC. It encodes CASSQVGVADNEQFF.

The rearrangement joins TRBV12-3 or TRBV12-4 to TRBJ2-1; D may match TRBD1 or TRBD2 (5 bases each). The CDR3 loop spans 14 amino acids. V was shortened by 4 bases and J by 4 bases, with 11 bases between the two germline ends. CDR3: CASSWDGVYNEQFF. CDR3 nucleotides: TGTGCCAGCAGTTGGGACGGAGTATACAATGAGCAGTTCTTC.

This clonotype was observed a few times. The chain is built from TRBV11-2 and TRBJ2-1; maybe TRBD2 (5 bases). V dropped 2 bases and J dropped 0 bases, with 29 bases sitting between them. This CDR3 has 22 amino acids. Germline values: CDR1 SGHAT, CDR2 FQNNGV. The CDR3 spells CASSLLNYHPELPAGSYNEQFF. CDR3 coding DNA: TGTGCCAGCAGCTTACTAAACTACCACCCTGAGCTCCCGGCGGGCTCCTACAATGAGCAGTTCTTC.

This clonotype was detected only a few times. CDR3 bases: TGCGCCAGCAGCCAAGTAGTGACTAGCCGCTACGAGCAGTACTTC. This encodes CASSQVVTSRYEQYF. The rearrangement uses TRBV4-3 and TRBJ2-7, with 7 bases lining up with TRBD2. CDR1 LGHNA and CDR2 YSLEER come from the germline V gene. This CDR3 comprises 15 residues. Losses at the gene ends were 1 base for V and 3 bases for J; bases not matched to a gene: 6.

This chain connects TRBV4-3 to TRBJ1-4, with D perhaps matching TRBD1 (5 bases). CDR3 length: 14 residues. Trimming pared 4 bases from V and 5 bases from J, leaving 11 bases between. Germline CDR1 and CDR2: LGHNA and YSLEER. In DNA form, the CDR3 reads TGCGCCAGCAGCCCCATGAGGGGAAATGAAAAACTGTTTTTT. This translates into CASSPMRGNEKLFF.